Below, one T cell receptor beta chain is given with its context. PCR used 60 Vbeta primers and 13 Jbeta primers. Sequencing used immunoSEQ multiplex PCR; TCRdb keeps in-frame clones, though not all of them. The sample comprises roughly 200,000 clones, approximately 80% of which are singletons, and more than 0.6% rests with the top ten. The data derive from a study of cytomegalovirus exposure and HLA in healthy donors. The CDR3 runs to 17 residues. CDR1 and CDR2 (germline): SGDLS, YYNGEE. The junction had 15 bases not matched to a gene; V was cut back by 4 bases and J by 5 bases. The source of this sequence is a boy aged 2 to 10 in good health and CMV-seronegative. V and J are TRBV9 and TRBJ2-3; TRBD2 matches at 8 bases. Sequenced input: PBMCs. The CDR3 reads CASSPTVDSGDRDTQYF. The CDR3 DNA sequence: TGTGCCAGCAGCCCTACGGTGGATAGCGGGGACCGAGATACGCAGTATTTT.